Below are 30 T cell receptor beta chains sequenced from a single sample in a study of molecular identifiers for immune sequencing clone quantification. TCRdb independently ran MiXCR on the PCR reads; one entry per CDR3 protein. Among some 650,000 distinct CDR3 sequences listed, 20% were seen once. The sequencing sample was made of naive CD8+ T cells from blood, with Jurkat cell RNA spiked in. Subset indicated: FACS-sorted CD8+CD4-CCR7+CD45RA+ naive T cells. The receptors here all came from a human donor in good health. Some libraries in this study had Jurkat cell RNA spiked in.

This clonotype was detected a few times. V is TRBV15 and J is TRBJ2-7, with 10 bases lining up with TRBD1. Germline values: CDR1 LNHNV, CDR2 YYDKDF (reference sequence). The trim removed 3 bases at V and 3 bases at J, leaving 5 bases unmatched. The CDR3 is made up of 15 amino acids. CDR3 nucleotides: TGTGCCACCAGCAGCCGCGGGACAGGGGACTACGAGCAGTACTTC. It encodes CATSSRGTGDYEQYF.

The chain uses TRBV5-8 and TRBJ2-1; a weak D match, TRBD2 (6 bases). There are 15 residues in the CDR3. Trimming cost V 0 bases and J 3 bases, with 10 bases left between them. Germline V gene data show CDR1 as SGHTS and CDR2 as YDEGEE. Here the CDR3 DNA reads TGTGCCAGCAGCTTGGGGGGACTGGACTACAATGAGCAGTTCTTC. Its translation: CASSLGGLDYNEQFF.

This clonotype showed up many times. The chain has TRBV27 and TRBJ2-7; TRBD1 agrees at 8 bases. This CDR3 is built from 14 residues. Germline CDR1 reads MNHEY; CDR2 reads SMNVEV (reference sequence). The V segment lost 5 bases and the J segment 0 bases; nucleotides outside the gene matches: 3. In nucleotides, the CDR3 is TGTGCCAGCAGTACAACAGGGGGCTCCTACGAGCAGTACTTC. Amino acid sequence: CASSTTGGSYEQYF.

This clonotype was detected ten times or more. The chain is built from TRBV27 and TRBJ2-5, with 7 bases lining up with TRBD1. J was trimmed by 2 bases and V by 8 bases; bases with no gene match: 8. Germline V gene data show CDR1 as MNHEY and CDR2 as SMNVEV (reference sequence). The CDR3 loop spans 14 amino acids. The CDR3 protein is CASRDRLHQETQYF. The CDR3, as DNA: TGTGCCAGCCGGGACAGACTACATCAAGAGACCCAGTACTTC.

This clonotype was seen at least ten times. The chain uses TRBV28 and TRBJ2-5; D perhaps matches TRBD2 (6 bases). Looked up from germline, CDR1 is MDHEN and CDR2 is SYDVKM. V was pared by 1 base and J by 2 bases, with 11 bases between. This CDR3 is 15 amino acids long. CDR3 nucleotides: TGTGCCAGCAGTTTATTTTCGGGGGAACAAGAGACCCAGTACTTC. As protein: CASSLFSGEQETQYF. The entire variable domain, with the rest obtained from reference TRBV28 and TRBJ2-5, is as follows: DVKVTQSSRYLVKRTGEKVFLECVQDMDHENMFWYRQDPGLGLRLIYFSYDVKMKEKGDIPEGYSVSREKKERFSLILESASTNQTSMYLCASSLFSGEQETQYFGPGTRLLVL.

The chain couples TRBV13 to TRBJ1-3; possible D gene TRBD1, 5 bases. V lost 2 bases and J lost 6, with 20 bases in between. CDR3 length: 17 residues. Per germline, CDR1 PRHDT and CDR2 FYEKMQ (reference sequence). The CDR3 protein is CASSLMAWGGWSNTIYF. In DNA, the CDR3 is TGTGCCAGCAGCTTAATGGCATGGGGGGGTTGGTCAAACACCATATATTTT.

In its sample, this clonotype was seen many times. The chain carries TRBV30 and TRBJ2-7; D remains unclear. V lost 5 bases and J 4 bases, leaving 12 bases between the germline ends. CDR3 length: 12 amino acids. From germline, CDR1 is GTSNPN and CDR2 SVGIG (reference sequence). CDR3 in DNA: TGTGCCTGGGAAGAAGACGGTTACGAGCAGTACTTC. It specifies CAWEEDGYEQYF.

Details on this clonotype: A read error is possible here, since a much larger clone lies one base away. The chain is built from TRBV28 and TRBJ2-7; 10 bases agree with TRBD2. The CDR3 length is 16 residues. Germline lookup yields CDR1 MDHEN and CDR2 SYDVKM. The CDR3 region is CVSRGDSSGRAYEQYF. The CDR3 coding sequence is TGTGTCAGCAGGGGGGATTCAAGCGGGAGGGCCTACGAGCAGTACTTC.

This clonotype was counted at least ten times. The V call is TRBV7-9, the J call TRBJ2-5; D is ambiguous. V was pared by 6 bases and J by 3 bases, with 11 bases between. The CDR3 extends over 13 amino acids. Germline V gene lookup returns CDR1 SEHNR and CDR2 FQNEAQ (reference sequence). The CDR3 sequence is CASSPTEEETQYF. CDR3 coding DNA: TGTGCCAGCAGTCCGACTGAAGAAGAGACCCAGTACTTC.

In its sample, this clonotype was seen a few times. The chain uses TRBV12-3 or TRBV12-4 and TRBJ2-1, with 8 positions matching TRBD2. This CDR3 has 14 residues. With V trimmed by 4 bases and J by 5 bases, 4 bases remained unmatched. CDR3 in amino acids: CASSSGLAHNEQFF. Here the CDR3 DNA reads TGTGCCAGCAGTTCCGGACTAGCCCACAATGAGCAGTTCTTC.

This clonotype was found many times. V gene TRBV29-1 combines with J gene TRBJ2-2; D perhaps matches TRBD2 (7 bases). Germline V gives CDR1 SQVTM, CDR2 ANQGSEA. V lost 2 bases and J 1 base, leaving 17 bases between the germline ends. This CDR3 contains 17 residues. CDR3 loop: CSVEQRGANLNTGELFF. Written as DNA, the CDR3 is TGCAGCGTTGAACAACGGGGGGCTAACCTGAACACCGGGGAGCTGTTTTTT.

V gene TRBV28 combines with J gene TRBJ2-1; D possibly uses TRBD1 or TRBD2 (5 bases each). The CDR3 loop spans 16 amino acids. CDR1 is MDHEN, CDR2 SYDVKM, per germline. Trimming took off 0 bases at V and 0 bases at J, with 9 bases between the two ends. CDR3 loop: CASSLWGPISYNEQFF. CDR3 sequence (DNA): TGTGCCAGCAGTTTATGGGGACCCATCTCCTACAATGAGCAGTTCTTC.

This clonotype appeared many times. The rearrangement joins TRBV5-1 to TRBJ1-1, with 7 bases aligning to TRBD1. Germline CDR1 reads SGHRS; CDR2 reads YFSETQ. After removal of 6 bases from V and 0 bases from J, the junction contained 5 bases not matched to a gene. The length of the CDR3 is 14 residues. CDR3: CASKPGQLNTEAFF. For the CDR3, the DNA is TGCGCCAGCAAGCCGGGACAGCTGAACACTGAAGCTTTCTTT.

This clonotype was observed a few times. The genes are TRBV10-3 and TRBJ2-3, with 10 bases lining up with TRBD2. Germline V lookup: CDR1 ENHRY, CDR2 SYGVKD. The V segment lost 0 bases and the J segment 6 bases; nucleotides outside the gene matches: 12. This CDR3 is built from 18 residues. CDR3 sequence: CAISESIQRGGHQDTQYF. The CDR3 DNA reads TGTGCCATCAGTGAGTCGATACAGCGGGGGGGCCATCAGGATACGCAGTATTTT.

Turning to this clonotype: Just one base apart from a much larger clone, this may be a read error. The chain recombines TRBV20-1 with TRBJ2-7, with 9 bases matching TRBD2. V trimming: 6 bases; J trimming: 4 bases; junction bases outside the gene matches: 10. CDR1 is DFQATT, CDR2 SNEGSKA, per germline (reference sequence). CDR3 length: 14 residues. The CDR3 here is CSAALKLAGYEQYF. The CDR3 DNA follows: TGCAGTGCCGCTTTGAAACTAGCGGGTTACGAGCAGTACTTC.

This clonotype was counted ten times or more. This rearrangement joins TRBV5-6 to TRBJ2-2; 7 bases align to TRBD1. V shed 0 bases, J shed 3 bases, and the junction held 11 bases outside the gene matches. Germline CDR1 is SGHDT and CDR2 is YYEEEE. The CDR3 spans 18 residues. CDR3 in DNA: TGTGCCAGCAGCTTGGATGAGACAGGGTTTTCGGACACCGGGGAGCTGTTTTTT. Protein: CASSLDETGFSDTGELFF.

This clonotype was seen repeatedly, ten times or more. This chain connects TRBV27 to TRBJ2-7; maybe TRBD1 (5 bases). Germline V lookup: CDR1 MNHEY, CDR2 SMNVEV (reference sequence). The V gene lost 6 bases and the J gene lost 9 bases, with 12 bases spanning the gap. This CDR3 has 11 residues. Here the CDR3 reads CASRGLRGQYF. The CDR3 DNA sequence: TGTGCCAGCAGGGGCCTTAGGGGGCAGTACTTC.

This clonotype was found many times. The chain is built from TRBV12-3 or TRBV12-4 and TRBJ2-5; D gene ambiguous. The CDR3 is 13 amino acids. V was clipped by 4 bases and J by 2 bases, with 8 bases between them. CDR3 sequence: CASSSDGQETQYF. DNA of the CDR3: TGTGCCAGCAGTTCCGACGGGCAAGAGACCCAGTACTTC.

Concerning this clonotype: Being one base from a much bigger clone, this may be a read error. This chain joins TRBV9 and TRBJ2-3; D is unclear. CDR1 SGDLS and CDR2 YYNGEE come from the germline V gene. V was trimmed by 0 bases and J by 4 bases, leaving 9 bases between them. This CDR3 is built from 14 residues. The CDR3 loop is CASSVAGQADTQYF. CDR3 bases: TGTGCCAGCAGCGTAGCGGGTCAGGCAGATACGCAGTATTTT.

This clonotype was found a few times. V gene TRBV4-1 combines with J gene TRBJ2-1; D is ambiguous. Germline values: CDR1 MGHRA, CDR2 YSYEKL. The CDR3 is 12 residues long. Trimming left V 0 bases short and J 10 bases short, with 7 bases between. CDR3 region: CASSQEVGEQFF. The CDR3 DNA is TGCGCCAGCAGCCAAGAGGTGGGAGAGCAGTTCTTC.

This clonotype came up many times. This chain connects TRBV19 to TRBJ1-5, with D maybe TRBD1 (5 bases). The CDR3 runs 15 residues. Germline CDR1 and CDR2: LNHDA and SQIVND (reference sequence). The germline V and J ends were trimmed by 3 bases and 4 bases, with 13 bases remaining between them. CDR3 nucleotides: TGTGCCAGTAGTATTGGGGGGTTTGGTAATCAGCCCCAGCATTTT. The encoded protein is CASSIGGFGNQPQHF.

On this clonotype itself: This likely comes from a read error, as the CDR3 has no conserved phenylalanine or tryptophan at its end. This chain links TRBV7-8 with TRBJ2-7, with D tentatively TRBD2 (6 bases). Per germline, CDR1 SGHVS and CDR2 FQNEAQ. This CDR3 spans 12 amino acids. V gave up 5 bases and J gave up 5 bases, with 10 bases separating them. CDR3 coding DNA: TGTGCCAGCAGCCCTACGGGAGACGAGCAGTACTCC. It translates to CASSPTGDEQYS.

This clonotype showed up many times. The CDR3 region has the DNA TGTGCTTCAGACAGGGGGCTCAATGAGCAGTTCTTC. Translated, it gives CASDRGLNEQFF. This chain connects TRBV30 to TRBJ2-1; 10 bases line up with TRBD1. CDR3 length equals 12 residues. The germline V gene encodes CDR1 GTSNPN and CDR2 SVGIG (reference sequence).

As concerns this clonotype: A clone one base away is much larger, so this may be a read error. Here the CDR3 omits its conserved ending phenylalanine or tryptophan, so a read error is the likely source. J is TRBJ2-1 and V is TRBV24-1; no clear D. The CDR3 covers 13 residues. Trimming took 0 bases from V and 6 from J, leaving 5 bases between them. The germline V gene encodes CDR1 KGHDR and CDR2 SFDVKD. CDR3 nucleotide sequence: TGTGCCACCAGTGATTTGGATGTCAATGAGCAGTTCTTA. Translating gives CATSDLDVNEQFL.

This clonotype has more than one count but fewer than ten. The chain couples TRBV11-2 to TRBJ2-2, with 7 bases matching TRBD1. The ends lost 4 bases at V and 4 bases at J; junction bases unmatched: 6. This CDR3 has 15 residues. Germline V lookup: CDR1 SGHAT, CDR2 FQNNGV. CDR3 sequence (DNA): TGTGCCAGCAGCTCTGGGACAGCGTTCACCGGGGAGCTGTTTTTT. Its protein is CASSSGTAFTGELFF.

This clonotype was seen at least ten times. The CDR3 DNA sequence: TGTGCCAGCAGCTCCCCCCTGGATACGCAGTATTTT. This gives the protein CASSSPLDTQYF. The chain carries TRBV7-9 and TRBJ2-3; D remains unclear. The V gene's germline CDR1 is SEHNR and CDR2 FQNEAQ (reference sequence). V was pared by 4 bases and J by 6 bases, with 8 bases between. CDR3 length: 12 amino acids.

The chain recombines TRBV6-1 with TRBJ2-7; possibly TRBD1 for D (5 bases). V lost 2 bases and J lost 6, with 14 bases in between. Germline-derived CDR1 and CDR2 are MNHNS and SASEGT. CDR3 length: 14 amino acids. The CDR3 DNA follows: TGTGCCAGCAGTGAAAGGCTAGGGGCTATCGAGCAGTACTTC. It translates to CASSERLGAIEQYF.

This clonotype was counted at least ten times. The chain employs TRBV5-6 and TRBJ2-5, with D possibly TRBD2 on 5 matching bases. The V end was cut by 0 bases, the J end by 4 bases, with 10 bases between. The germline V gene has CDR1 SGHDT and CDR2 YYEEEE. CDR3 size: 14 residues. The CDR3 nucleotides read TGTGCCAGCAGCTTGGGACCCGGAGGAGAGACCCAGTACTTC. It translates to CASSLGPGGETQYF. Combining the CDR3 with reference TRBV5-6 and TRBJ2-5 gives the whole variable domain DAGVTQSPTHLIKTRGQQVTLRCSPKSGHDTVSWYQQALGQGPQFIFQYYEEEERQRGNFPDRFSGHQFPNYSSELNVNALLLGDSALYLCASSLGPGGETQYFGPGTRLLVL.

This rearrangement joins TRBV9 to TRBJ2-3, with 9 bases aligning to TRBD1. The CDR3 has 17 residues. After removal of 3 bases from V and 2 bases from J, the junction contained 10 bases not matched to a gene. The germline V gene encodes CDR1 SGDLS and CDR2 YYNGEE. The CDR3 region has the DNA TGTGCCAGCAGCGACCCAACAGGACAGGGGTCCACAGATACGCAGTATTTT. It encodes CASSDPTGQGSTDTQYF. The full variable domain, rest sourced from reference TRBV9 and TRBJ2-3, is DSGVTQTPKHLITATGQRVTLRCSPRSGDLSVYWYQQSLDQGLQFLIQYYNGEERAKGNILERFSAQQFPDLHSELNLSSLELGDSALYFCASSDPTGQGSTDTQYFGPGTRLTVL.

This clonotype has a count of ten or more. The rearrangement uses TRBV5-6 and TRBJ2-7; the D is unclear. The V end lost 0 bases, the J end lost 3 bases, and 7 bases lay between the germline ends. Germline values: CDR1 SGHDT, CDR2 YYEEEE. The CDR3 spans 13 residues. CDR3: CASSLGKNYEQYF. In nucleotides, the CDR3 is TGTGCCAGCAGCTTGGGCAAGAACTACGAGCAGTACTTC.